This TCR beta chain was recorded in a study of neurological immune-mediated disorders. In this sample, this clonotype turned up many times. Synthesis of cDNA was carried out by template-switch 5'RACE. The reaction used 10-nucleotide random UMIs. One entry per CDR3 protein, called by TCRdb with MiXCR from the 5' RACE reads. The sample includes some 68,000 distinct CDR3 sequences, roughly an eighth of them seen just once. Stated time point: longitudinal time-point 1 (baseline). CDR1 and CDR2 (germline): SEHNR, FQNEAQ (reference sequence). The CDR3 contains 13 residues. V was shortened by 5 bases and J by 1 base, with 9 bases between the two germline ends.

The sequenced sample consisted of PBMCs. The chain has TRBV7-9 and TRBJ2-7; D is undetermined. The clonotype originates from a female donor with HTLV-1-associated myelopathy (HAM/TSP). DNA of the CDR3: TGTGCCAGCAGCCCGGTTGGGTCCTACGAGCAGTACTTC. Its protein product is CASSPVGSYEQYF.